The T cell receptor beta chain described here comes from a study of blood T cell repertoires in COVID-19 (dated by TCRdb to 2020 to 2021). In the study overall: Samples from collaborators originated in the United States, Italy and Spain and spanned both the acute and convalescent phases of COVID-19. A de-identified subject ID, COVID-19 status, age in years and sex were almost always included in the sample metadata. The samples were drawn from the first 160 participants of the ongoing ImmuneRACE study and from 1,254 subjects provided by 6 global collaborators. The prospective study material was composed of cDNA or gDNA derived from T cells, B-cell-depleted T cells, or PBMCs. Subjects who had been exposed to COVID-19, were actively infected with it, or had recovered from it provided the deeply sampled blood TCRbeta repertoires that made up the dataset. The repertoires were released in a freely available public database intended as a resource for research on the immune response to SARS-CoV-2. Where HLA class I and class II types were available, the types were taken from metadata supplied by the sample provider, not from assay-based typing.

Collaborating institutions collected whole blood in K2EDTA tubes following their own protocols. For TCRbeta analysis, collaborator samples were shipped as frozen whole blood, as isolated PBMCs, or as DNA extracted from either sample type. TCRbeta CDR3 regions were amplified from genomic DNA by means of the immunoSEQ Assay, a bias-controlled multiplex PCR. The study's processing was this. Within the assay, amplification of reference gene primers was used to estimate how many nucleated cells each sample contained. Sequence reads were collapsed and filtered to measure the absolute abundance of every unique TCRbeta CDR3 rearrangement. For each sample, productive Simpson clonality was calculated as the square root of Simpson's diversity index over productive rearrangements. Imported from immuneACCESS, the table was reduced by TCRdb to in-frame sequences with V and J called. These copies leave out some clones; in studies compared against another copy, an unresolved V gene accounts for under half, and the cause of the remainder is not known. The DNA gave D and trimming, while V, J and clone size come from that table. The sample records about 200,000 clones, about 88% of which are singletons. The ten largest clonotypes hold 1.5% to 2% of the sample.

Comment on this clone: No cognate antigen has been identified for it. Per-nucleotide qualities are absent, and no much larger clonotype sits a single base away.

The germline V gene supplies CDR1 MNHNS and CDR2 SASEGT. Trimming takes 2 bases off V and 0 bases off J; junction bases not matched to a gene: 4. The CDR3 spans 15 residues, from the cysteine through the phenylalanine. Only CDR3 DNA remains: 45 bases, in frame from the first base. Overall study outcomes, separate from this receptor: The amount of clinical and demographic metadata varied by source and participant and was provided uncurated.

Sequencing input: peripheral blood. Recombination linked TRBV6-1 to TRBJ2-7; TRBD2 matches 7 bases in the middle. This clonotype originated in a man aged 18 to 35 with active or convalescent COVID-19. The DNA reads TGTGCCAGCAGTGAAAAAGGCGGGGGCTCCTACGAGCAGTACTTC. It translates as CASSEKGGGSYEQYF.